This T cell receptor (beta chain) originates from a study of cytomegalovirus exposure and HLA in healthy donors. For the study at large: Among about 179 million T cells, an earlier analysis found 117 million unique TCR beta sequences. Some 90 million unique TCRs from HLA-typed donors were held in an early data release. The study's findings and limits: Specificity of three CMV-associated chains for CMV antigens was verified in vitro.

For this clone: Its antigen is not identified.

Per the germline V gene, CDR1 is MNHNS and CDR2 is SASEGT. The CDR3 is 14 amino acids. V was clipped by 1 base and J by 3 bases, with 9 bases between them. Each of the donors was a healthy bone marrow donor. PCR was performed using 60 Vbeta and 13 Jbeta primers. Here immunoSEQ multiplex PCR was the method, and the copy in TCRdb shows in-frame clones only, minus some. The table lists about 69,000 clones, about three quarters of them singletons. The chain uses TRBV6-1 and TRBJ1-1; the D is unclear. Sample: PBMCs. This TCR derives from a young man in good health and CMV-seronegative. DNA for the CDR3: TGTGCCAGCAGTGAAGGGTGGGAGGACACTGAAGCTTTCTTT. This sequence encodes CASSEGWEDTEAFF.